The next 8 T cell receptor beta chains were all read from a single sample in a study of T cells in Graves' hyperthyroidism and ophthalmopathy. RNA transcripts gave rise to amplified TCR beta CDR3 regions. Initially, a first-round RT-PCR of the TCR CDR3 employed the HTBI primer set. TCRdb re-analysed the multiplex PCR reads in MiXCR, keeping a single row per CDR3 protein. This sample has hundreds of thousands of distinct CDR3 sequences, with less than 20% found just once. The sequenced sample consisted of blood. The receptors were sampled from a man aged 40-49 years with Graves' ophthalmopathy.

This clonotype was seen many times. The chain is built from TRBV28 and TRBJ1-5; D may be TRBD1 (5 bases). Germline CDR1 is MDHEN and CDR2 is SYDVKM. Trimming removed 2 bases at V and 2 bases at J, with 10 bases between. The CDR3 is 15 residues long. CDR3 loop: CASSLGGDRNQPQHF. For the CDR3, the DNA is TGTGCCAGCAGTTTAGGAGGGGACCGCAATCAGCCCCAGCATTTT.

V and J are TRBV5-6 and TRBJ1-3; no definite D call. V was shortened by 4 bases and J by 8 bases, with 13 bases between the two germline ends. The CDR3 is 13 residues long. Germline loops: CDR1 SGHDT, CDR2 YYEEEE. The CDR3 coding sequence is TGTGCCAGCAGCGCGGGGTCCGTGTACACCATATATTTT. Amino acids: CASSAGSVYTIYF.

This clonotype showed up just a few times. This rearrangement joins TRBV5-1 to TRBJ2-7; the match to TRBD1 covers 9 bases. Germline CDR1 reads SGHRS; CDR2 reads YFSETQ. The V segment lost 0 bases and the J segment 6 bases; nucleotides outside the gene matches: 7. The CDR3 spans 15 residues. The CDR3 DNA reads as TGCGCCAGCAGCTTGGCAGGACAGGGGAGGGCCGAGCAGTACTTC. Amino acid sequence: CASSLAGQGRAEQYF. The variable domain in full, completed from reference TRBV5-1 and TRBJ2-7, reads KAGVTQTPRYLIKTRGQQVTLSCSPISGHRSVSWYQQTPGQGLQFLFEYFSETQRNKGNFPGRFSGRQFSNSRSEMNVSTLELGDSALYLCASSLAGQGRAEQYFGPGTRLTVT.

In its sample, this clonotype was seen a few times. The chain uses TRBV28 and TRBJ1-5; D is uncertain. CDR1 and CDR2 (germline): MDHEN, SYDVKM. The CDR3 has 15 amino acids. The V end was cut by 6 bases, the J end by 3 bases, with 15 bases between. CDR3 in amino acids: CASSLTGRPNQPQHF. CDR3 in DNA: TGTGCCAGCAGCCTGACGGGGAGACCCAATCAGCCCCAGCATTTT.

The V gene is TRBV30, the J gene TRBJ1-5; the D gene is possibly TRBD1 (6 bases). Trimming removed 4 bases at V and 2 bases at J, with 21 bases between. This CDR3 is built from 17 residues. The germline CDR1 and CDR2 sequences are GTSNPN and SVGIG (reference sequence). CDR3 sequence reads: CAWKSAGGARGNQPQHF. CDR3 coding DNA: TGTGCCTGGAAGTCCGCCGGGGGCGCCCGCGGCAATCAGCCCCAGCATTTT.

This clonotype was seen many times. The V call is TRBV18, the J call TRBJ1-1, with D unresolved. The ends were cut back, 0 bases at V and 0 bases at J, with 5 bases in the middle. From germline, CDR1 is KGHSH and CDR2 LQKENI. The CDR3 is made up of 14 amino acids. CDR3 amino acids: CASSPPTLNTEAFF. The CDR3 coding sequence is TGTGCCAGCTCACCACCCACATTGAACACTGAAGCTTTCTTT.

This clonotype was seen only a few times. V gene TRBV30 combines with J gene TRBJ2-3, with TRBD1 as a possible D gene (6 bases). V shed 5 bases and J shed 1 base, with 10 bases lying between them. This CDR3 is built from 13 residues. The germline V gene encodes CDR1 GTSNPN and CDR2 SVGIG (reference sequence). CDR3 nucleotide sequence: TGTGCCTGGGGGCCAGGGGGCACAGATACGCAGTATTTT. Protein sequence: CAWGPGGTDTQYF.

J is TRBJ2-2 and V is TRBV6-1; 11 bases fit TRBD1. There are 14 residues in the CDR3. Germline CDR1 is MNHNS and CDR2 is SASEGT. V lost 7 bases to trimming and J lost 6 bases; unmatched junction nucleotides: 4. In DNA form, the CDR3 reads TGTGCCAGCACCGGGACAGGGGGGCCCGGGGAGCTGTTTTTT. Translation: CASTGTGGPGELFF.